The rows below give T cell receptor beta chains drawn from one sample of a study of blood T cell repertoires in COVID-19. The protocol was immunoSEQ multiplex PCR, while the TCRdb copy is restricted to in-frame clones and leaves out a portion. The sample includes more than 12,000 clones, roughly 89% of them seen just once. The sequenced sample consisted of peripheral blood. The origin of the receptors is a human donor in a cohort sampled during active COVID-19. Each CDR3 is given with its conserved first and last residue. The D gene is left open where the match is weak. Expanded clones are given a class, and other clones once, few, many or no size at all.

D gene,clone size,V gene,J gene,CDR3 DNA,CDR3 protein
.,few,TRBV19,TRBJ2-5,TGTGCCAGTAGTATAGATAGTGGCGGGGAGACCCAGTACTTC,CASSIDSGGETQYF
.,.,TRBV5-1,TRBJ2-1,TGCGCCAGCAGAGGGACAGCCGGAGGGGATGAGCAGTTCTTC,CASRGTAGGDEQFF
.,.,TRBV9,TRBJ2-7,TGTGCCAGCAGCCCCGCGGGACAGATTAGTTCCTACGAGCAGTACTTC,CASSPAGQISSYEQYF
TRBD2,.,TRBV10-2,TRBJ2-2,TGCGCCAGCAGTTTTGGGACTAGCTCCGGGGAGCTGTTTTTT,CASSFGTSSGELFF
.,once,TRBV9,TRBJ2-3,TGTGCCAGCAGCGTAGGAGCAGGGGAATCTGCAGATACGCAGTATTTT,CASSVGAGESADTQYF
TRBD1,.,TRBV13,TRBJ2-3,TGTGCCAGCAGCCATGGACAGGTTAGCACAGATACGCAGTATTTT,CASSHGQVSTDTQYF
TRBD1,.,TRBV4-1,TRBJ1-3,TGCGCCAGCAGCCCTGGTGTTGGGACAGCGGGGGACACCATATATTTT,CASSPGVGTAGDTIYF
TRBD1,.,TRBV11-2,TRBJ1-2,TGTGCCAGCAGCCCCGGACAGGGCAATTCTCGGACTAACTATGGCTACACCTTC,CASSPGQGNSRTNYGYTF
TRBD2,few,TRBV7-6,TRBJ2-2,TGTGCCAGCAGCTTCCTCGATAACGGGAGGGCCGTTGACACCGGGGAGCTGTTTTTT,CASSFLDNGRAVDTGELFF
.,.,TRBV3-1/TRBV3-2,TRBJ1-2,TGTGCCAGCAGCCAATCGGACTCCCCTCCAGAAATCCCCGGGAGAGAATATGGCTACACCTTC,CASSQSDSPPEIPGREYGYTF
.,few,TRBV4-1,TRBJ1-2,TGCGCCAGCAGCCAAGCGAGGCAGGGGATCTATGGCTACACCTTC,CASSQARQGIYGYTF
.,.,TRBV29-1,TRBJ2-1,TGCAGCGCCCAGGGGGGATCCTACAATGAGCAGTTCTTC,CSAQGGSYNEQFF
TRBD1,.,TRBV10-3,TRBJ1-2,TGTGCCATCAGTGAGTCGGGGGACAGAAGACTATGGACCTTC,CAISESGDRRLWTF
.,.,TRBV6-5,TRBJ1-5,TGTGCCAGCAGCCCAGGCAGGGTGGGCCAGCCCCAGCATTTT,CASSPGRVGQPQHF